Sequencing of this T cell receptor beta chain was carried out in a study of T cell responses to AZD1222 COVID-19 vaccine. The CDR3 has 19 amino acids. CDR1 and CDR2 (germline): LGHNA, YSLEER. The J segment lost 5 bases and the V segment lost 0 bases, leaving 14 bases of the junction unmatched. The assay was immunoSEQ multiplex PCR, and TCRdb's table has in-frame clones only and misses some. The sample records about 60,000 clones, more than 80% being singletons. General study results and limits: Spike-specific TCRs gained breadth and depth after people received two AZD1222 doses. AZD1222 recipients seropositive at baseline numbered only six or seven.

To note about this clone: The antigen is unknown.

The sequence was collected from an adult in good health. The starting material was peripheral blood, obtained on day 0 of MenACWY control vaccination. V is TRBV4-3 and J is TRBJ2-5, with TRBD2 matching over 11 bases. CDR3 coding DNA: TGCGCCAGCAGCCAAGATAGTTCAATAGCGGGAGGGCCTACGGAGACCCAGTACTTC. The encoded protein is CASSQDSSIAGGPTETQYF.